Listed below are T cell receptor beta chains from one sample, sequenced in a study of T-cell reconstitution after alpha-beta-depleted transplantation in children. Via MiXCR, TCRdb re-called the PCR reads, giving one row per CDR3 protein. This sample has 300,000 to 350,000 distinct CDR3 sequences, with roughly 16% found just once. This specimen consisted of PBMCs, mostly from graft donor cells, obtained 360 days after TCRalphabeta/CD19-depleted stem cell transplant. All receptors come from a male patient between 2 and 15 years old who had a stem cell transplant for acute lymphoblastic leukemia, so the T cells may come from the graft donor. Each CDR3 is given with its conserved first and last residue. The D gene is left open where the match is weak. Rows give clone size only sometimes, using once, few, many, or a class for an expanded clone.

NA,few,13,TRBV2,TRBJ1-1,CASRDRLDTEAFF,TGTGCCAGCAGAGACCGTTTGGACACTGAAGCTTTCTTT
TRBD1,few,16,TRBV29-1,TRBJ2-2,CSVGPTGGSNTGELFF,TGCAGCGTTGGGCCCACAGGGGGTTCGAACACCGGGGAGCTGTTTTTT
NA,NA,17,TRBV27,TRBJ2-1,CASSLTYSGTWINEQFF,TGTGCCAGCAGTTTGACATACTCCGGGACTTGGATAAATGAGCAGTTCTTC
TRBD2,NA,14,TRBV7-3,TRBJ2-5,CASSLSGRQETQYF,TGTGCCAGCAGCCTTAGCGGGAGACAAGAGACCCAGTACTTC
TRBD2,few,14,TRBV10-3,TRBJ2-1,CAIRGLADYNEQFF,TGTGCCATCAGGGGACTAGCGGACTACAATGAGCAGTTCTTC
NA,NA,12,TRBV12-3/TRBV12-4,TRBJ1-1,CASSLGDNEAFF,TGTGCCAGCAGTTTAGGGGACAATGAAGCTTTCTTT
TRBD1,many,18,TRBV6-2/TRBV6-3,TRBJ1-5,CASSYEPGTGVYSQPQHF,TGTGCCAGCAGTTACGAACCCGGGACAGGGGTTTATTCTCAGCCCCAGCATTTT
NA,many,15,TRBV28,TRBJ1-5,CASSLRGAGYQPQHF,TGTGCCAGCAGTTTACGAGGGGCCGGCTATCAGCCCCAGCATTTT
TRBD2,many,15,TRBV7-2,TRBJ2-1,CASSPRGLAANEQFF,TGTGCCAGCAGCCCCCGGGGACTAGCGGCCAATGAGCAGTTCTTC
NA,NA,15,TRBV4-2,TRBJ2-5,CASSPGMRLQETQYF,TGTGCCAGCAGCCCCGGGATGCGGCTCCAAGAGACCCAGTACTTC
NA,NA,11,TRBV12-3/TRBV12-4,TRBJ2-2,CASSWTGELFF,TGTGCCAGCAGTTGGACCGGGGAGCTGTTTTTT
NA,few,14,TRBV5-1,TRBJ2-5,CASSFGRGQETQYF,TGCGCCAGCAGCTTCGGAAGGGGACAAGAGACCCAGTACTTC
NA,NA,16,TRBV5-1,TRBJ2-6,CASSWGGGSGANVLTF,TGCGCCAGCAGCTGGGGTGGGGGCTCTGGGGCCAACGTCCTGACTTTC
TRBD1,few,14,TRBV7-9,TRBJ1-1,CASSLLQGAAEAFF,TGTGCCAGCAGCCTACTACAGGGGGCCGCTGAAGCTTTCTTT
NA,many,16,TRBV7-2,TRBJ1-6,CASSLPTTGSGPPLHF,TGTGCCAGCAGCTTACCGACGACAGGCTCGGGTCCACCCCTCCACTTT
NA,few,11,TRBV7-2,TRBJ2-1,CASSLRSEQFF,TGTGCCAGCAGCTTAAGGAGTGAGCAGTTCTTC